This entry lists 12 T cell receptor beta chains sequenced from one sample in a study of OX40 agonist ivuxolimab in advanced cancers. The data were produced by immunoSEQ multiplex PCR, yet TCRdb's version contains in-frame clones alone and is incomplete. There are 55,000 to 75,000 clones in the sample; roughly 85% occur only once, and approximately 5.2% lies in the top ten. The sample here was CD4+ or CD8+ T cells sorted from blood, taken in a trial of the OX40 agonist ivuxolimab. These receptors were obtained from an adult with an advanced solid tumor such as melanoma, head and neck, liver or kidney cancer.

The chain is built from TRBV5-6 and TRBJ1-1, with 9 bases aligning to TRBD1. Germline V gene lookup returns CDR1 SGHDT and CDR2 YYEEEE. This CDR3 contains 17 residues. V dropped 4 bases and J dropped 0; count of bases not matched to a gene: 10. As DNA, the CDR3 is TGTGCCAGCAGCCCGATAGGGACAGGGACTGTGAACACTGAAGCTTTCTTT. Its protein is CASSPIGTGTVNTEAFF.

By sample share, this clone is medium-sized. V gene TRBV5-1 combines with J gene TRBJ2-5, with 8 bases aligning to TRBD2. Germline assignment: CDR1 SGHRS and CDR2 YFSETQ. The V and J ends lost 0 bases and 2 bases, in that order; junction bases with no gene match: 0. The CDR3 extends over 14 amino acids. For the CDR3, the DNA is TGCGCCAGCAGCTTGGCGGGGGGGCAAGAGACCCAGTACTTC. Protein product: CASSLAGGQETQYF. Together with reference TRBV5-1 and TRBJ2-5, the CDR3 gives the full variable domain: KAGVTQTPRYLIKTRGQQVTLSCSPISGHRSVSWYQQTPGQGLQFLFEYFSETQRNKGNFPGRFSGRQFSNSRSEMNVSTLELGDSALYLCASSLAGGQETQYFGPGTRLLVL.

The V gene is TRBV7-8, the J gene TRBJ1-1; D perhaps matches TRBD1 (5 bases). Germline loops: CDR1 SGHVS, CDR2 FQNEAQ. V dropped 5 bases and J dropped 1 base, with 8 bases sitting between them. The length of the CDR3 is 13 residues. This CDR3 reads CASSLDRNTEAFF. DNA of the CDR3: TGTGCCAGCAGCCTAGACAGGAACACTGAAGCTTTCTTT.

This clone appeared a few times. CDR3 loop: CASSVGQGEYTEAFF. The CDR3, as DNA: TGTGCCAGCAGCGTGGGACAGGGGGAGTACACTGAAGCTTTCTTT. The chain couples TRBV14 to TRBJ1-1, with TRBD1 matching over 11 bases. Germline-derived CDR1 and CDR2 are SGHDN and FVKESK. This CDR3 comprises 15 residues. Germline trimming cut 5 bases from V and 3 bases from J; bases unmatched to any gene: 5. Together with reference TRBV14 and TRBJ1-1, the CDR3 gives the full variable domain: EAGVTQFPSHSVIEKGQTVTLRCDPISGHDNLYWYRRVMGKEIKFLLHFVKESKQDESGMPNNRFLAERTGGTYSTLKVQPAELEDSGVYFCASSVGQGEYTEAFFGQGTRLTVV.

This clone was found a few times. The rearrangement uses TRBV6-1 and TRBJ2-7; TRBD1 might be the D (6 bases). CDR3 length: 13 amino acids. Trimming removed 5 bases from V and 5 bases from J, with 13 bases in between. Germline V gene sequence: CDR1 MNHNS, CDR2 SASEGT. Here the CDR3 DNA reads TGTGCCAGCAGTTCAGGGGAATTTAACGAGCAGTACTTC. Its protein is CASSSGEFNEQYF.

The chain has TRBV7-3 and TRBJ2-2; 10 bases fit TRBD2. CDR3 length: 17 residues. CDR1 SGHTA and CDR2 FQGTGA come from the germline V gene. Trimming took 1 base from V and 5 from J; bases not matched to a gene: 7. CDR3 loop: CASSLIPSGRKTGELFF. The CDR3 nucleotides are TGTGCCAGCAGCTTAATACCTAGCGGGAGAAAAACCGGGGAGCTGTTTTTT.

The rearrangement joins TRBV29-1 to TRBJ2-6; D is unclear. The CDR3 is made up of 14 amino acids. The V gene lost 2 bases and the J gene lost 3 bases, with 8 bases spanning the gap. Per germline, CDR1 SQVTM and CDR2 ANQGSEA. The CDR3 DNA follows: TGCAGCGTTGAAACTGGGTTTGGGGCCAACGTCCTGACTTTC. This codes for CSVETGFGANVLTF. The full variable domain, in which reference TRBV29-1 and TRBJ2-6 provide the parts outside the CDR3, is SAVISQKPSRDICQRGTSLTIQCQVDSQVTMMFWYRQQPGQSLTLIATANQGSEATYESGFVIDKFPISRPNLTFSTLTVSNMSPEDSSIYLCSVETGFGANVLTFGAGSRLTVL.

The table lists this clone with a few counts. This chain links TRBV10-2 with TRBJ1-5, with D possibly being TRBD1 (5 bases). The CDR3 is 14 amino acids. CDR1 is WSHSY, CDR2 SAAADI, per germline. Trimming took 7 bases from V and 5 from J, leaving 15 bases between them. The CDR3 sequence is CASTIDSADQPQHF. In DNA form, the CDR3 reads TGCGCCAGCACCATTGACAGTGCTGATCAGCCCCAGCATTTT.

The V gene is TRBV27, the J gene TRBJ1-5; D possibly corresponds to TRBD1 (5 bases). Germline V gene sequence: CDR1 MNHEY, CDR2 SMNVEV (reference sequence). This CDR3 region has 15 residues. The germline V and J ends were trimmed by 3 bases and 6 bases, with 15 bases remaining between them. CDR3 amino acids: CASSFAGTTTQPQHF. CDR3 nucleotide sequence: TGTGCCAGCAGTTTTGCCGGGACCACAACTCAGCCCCAGCATTTT.

In this sample, this clone turned up once. The V call is TRBV19, the J call TRBJ1-1; 8 bases map to TRBD1. Per germline, CDR1 LNHDA and CDR2 SQIVND (reference sequence). This CDR3 region has 15 residues. V trimming: 5 bases; J trimming: 5 bases; junction bases outside the gene matches: 10. CDR3 sequence: CASSSDPRGRTEAFF. The CDR3 bases are TGTGCCAGTAGTTCTGACCCCAGGGGGCGGACTGAAGCTTTCTTT.

This clone was recorded once. This chain connects TRBV18 to TRBJ1-4; tentative D call: TRBD1 (5 bases). The CDR3 covers 15 residues. Per germline, CDR1 KGHSH and CDR2 LQKENI. V was cut by 5 bases and J by 3 bases, with 13 bases left in between. The CDR3 region is CASSTQVVANEKLFF. CDR3 nucleotides: TGTGCCAGCTCAACACAGGTGGTAGCTAATGAAAAACTGTTTTTT.

The chain is built from TRBV27 and TRBJ1-2, with no clear D. Germline lookup yields CDR1 MNHEY and CDR2 SMNVEV (reference sequence). This CDR3 spans 13 amino acids. V was pared by 2 bases and J by 2 bases, with 6 bases between. The chain's CDR3 is CASSLEANYGYTF. The DNA for the CDR3 is TGTGCCAGCAGTTTAGAGGCGAACTATGGCTACACCTTC.